The rows below give T cell receptor beta chains drawn from one sample of a study of regulatory T cells in long-lasting Graves disease. Each CDR3 protein is one row after TCRdb ran MiXCR on the multiplex PCR reads. The repertoire includes some 470,000 distinct CDR3 sequences, roughly a fifth of them detected once, and about 7% sits in the top ten. Here the sequenced sample was peripheral blood mononuclear cells (PBMCs), taken when the disease was refractory, from a patient treated with antithyroid drugs. These receptors came from a female donor with Graves disease. Each CDR3 is given with its conserved first and last residue. The D gene is left open where the match is weak. Part of the rows lack a size; the others show once, few, many or a class for expanded clones.

many	TRBV28	TRBJ2-7	-	TGTGCCAGCAGAACCGGGGTGGGCAGCTACGAGCAGTACTTC	CASRTGVGSYEQYF
many	TRBV28	TRBJ1-1	-	TGTGCCAGCAGCTCGACCGCGAACACTGAAGCTTTCTTT	CASSSTANTEAFF
-	TRBV7-8	TRBJ2-7	-	TGTGCCAGCAGCCCTGAGGGCGCTCACATCTACGAGCAGTACTTC	CASSPEGAHIYEQYF
-	TRBV10-3	TRBJ2-2	TRBD2	TGTGCCATCAGTGAGACTAGCGGGAGGAGCTCCGGGGAGCTGTTTTTT	CAISETSGRSSGELFF
few	TRBV7-9	TRBJ2-2	TRBD1	TGTGCCAGCAGACAAAAAGACAGGGGGAACACCGGGGAGCTGTTTTTT	CASRQKDRGNTGELFF
many	TRBV6-1	TRBJ2-7	TRBD2	TGTGCCAGCACTGACGGACTAGCGGGAGGACGCGCGGGGGAGCAGTACTTC	CASTDGLAGGRAGEQYF
many	TRBV20-1	TRBJ1-2	-	TGCAGTGCTAGAGATTGGGCGAGCTATGGCTACACCTTC	CSARDWASYGYTF
many	TRBV28	TRBJ1-6	-	TGTGCCAGCAGTTCTTACCCGAGCTCCTATAATTCACCCCTCCACTTT	CASSSYPSSYNSPLHF
few	TRBV28	TRBJ2-7	TRBD1	TGTGCCAGCGGAGGGGGACAGGGGGCGGGATACTTC	CASGGGQGAGYF
-	TRBV2	TRBJ2-1	-	TGTGCCAGCAGCGGAGAGCGGAACGAGCAGTTCTTC	CASSGERNEQFF
many	TRBV20-1	TRBJ1-5	-	TGCAGTGCCGACAGTAGCAATCAGCCCCAGCATTTT	CSADSSNQPQHF
few	TRBV29-1	TRBJ2-3	TRBD2	TGCAGCCTTACGGGGGGAGATACGCAGTATTTT	CSLTGGDTQYF
few	TRBV7-6	TRBJ2-7	-	TGTGCCAGCAGCCCAATGTGGGGGACCATCTCCTACGAGCAGTACTTC	CASSPMWGTISYEQYF
few	TRBV28	TRBJ1-3	-	TGTGCCAGCAGTTTGACTCCTGGAAACACCATATATTTT	CASSLTPGNTIYF
many	TRBV6-2/TRBV6-3	TRBJ2-7	-	TGTGCCAGCATCCGAGACAAAAACGGCGCCTACTACGAGCAGTACTTC	CASIRDKNGAYYEQYF
few	TRBV19	TRBJ1-1	-	TGTGCCAGTAGTAGGGACAAGAACACTGAAGCTTTCTTT	CASSRDKNTEAFF